This section outlines one TCR beta chain sequence together with its context. Its antigen is still unknown. Per the germline V gene, CDR1 is MNHEY and CDR2 is SMNVEV (reference sequence). Germline trimming cut 8 bases from V and 3 bases from J; bases unmatched to any gene: 4. This CDR3 comprises 12 residues. These data originate in a study of shared clonotypes between healthy human individuals. Study results and caveats: On the whole, naive subsets had larger estimated richness than memory subsets had.

Terminally differentiated effector memory CD45RA+ cells were excluded from the naive CD8 cells, which were CD45RO-negative and positively selected for CCR7. Study processing details: Junction-only sequences produced by ImmunoSEQ had no quality scores, so filtering differed. The data were produced by immunoSEQ multiplex PCR, yet TCRdb's version contains in-frame clones alone and is incomplete. V and J calls and clone size are as listed in that table; D and trimming were resolved from the DNA. The repertoire holds 600,000 or so clones, with roughly 95% as singletons. Sequenced: naive CD8+ T cells sorted from blood. V gene TRBV27 combines with J gene TRBJ2-7; TRBD1 aligns across 7 bases. This TCR was sampled from a woman in her twenties or thirties in good health. The CDR3 nucleotides read TGTGCCAGCTGGACAGGTGACTACGAGCAGTACTTC. Translation gives CASWTGDYEQYF.